Listed here are 7 T cell receptor beta chains from one sample, sequenced in a study of T cells in women clearing cervical HPV infection. This table comes from immunoSEQ multiplex PCR, and its TCRdb copy is limited to in-frame clones, with some not included. The repertoire table contains about 45,000 clones. The sample comprised blood buffy coat. The receptors here all came from a woman aged 18 to 69 with a cervical HPV16 infection that either progressed to CIN3+ or cleared (not recorded which).

As to this clone: Read sequence stops 3 residues before the CDR3 end, and the germline J gene provides the missing end. The chain has TRBV16 and TRBJ1-2, with D unresolved. V was pared by 0 bases and J by 2 bases, with 10 bases between. The CDR3 has 15 amino acids. CDR1 and CDR2 from the germline V gene are KGHSY and FQNENV. CDR3 in amino acids: CASSQSVSSNYGYTF. The sequenced CDR3 bases are TGTGCCAGCAGCCAATCCGTCTCTTCCAACTATGGC.

Notes on this clone: The CDR3 goes on 3 residues after the read ends, and that part is filled in from the germline J gene. V usage is TRBV6-4 and J usage is TRBJ1-1, with 7 bases identical to TRBD1. V shed 6 bases, J shed 3 bases, and the junction held 10 bases outside the gene matches. The germline V gene has CDR1 MRHNA and CDR2 SNTAGT. CDR3 size: 15 residues. CDR3 bases read: TGTGCCAGCAGACTACAGGGGCTGGGGGACACTGAA. This sequence encodes CASRLQGLGDTE. The CDR3 reads in full as CASRLQGLGDTEAFF.

With regard to this clone: The read finishes 3 residues shy of the CDR3 end, and the germline J gene is used to complete it. This chain links TRBV28 with TRBJ1-4; tentatively, D is TRBD1 (6 bases). The CDR3 is made up of 13 amino acids. With 8 bases removed from V and 2 bases from J, the gap between germline ends came to 9 bases. Germline CDR1 MDHEN, CDR2 SYDVKM. The sequenced part of the CDR3 DNA is TGTGCCAGCTTGGACAGTACTAATGAAAAA. Encoded protein: CASLDSTNEK. The whole CDR3 protein is CASLDSTNEKLFF.

Worth noting for this clone: The read ends 3 residues before the CDR3 terminus; that terminus is restored from the germline J gene. The chain recombines TRBV20-1 with TRBJ2-5, with 11 bases matching TRBD2. CDR3 size: 13 residues. V was pared by 5 bases and J by 3 bases, with 2 bases of the junction left unmatched. From germline, CDR1 is DFQATT and CDR2 SNEGSKA (reference sequence). The sequenced CDR3 bases are TGCAGTGCTCCGGGACTAGCGGAAGAGACC. It translates to CSAPGLAEET. The CDR3 as a whole reads CSAPGLAEETQYF.

A word on this clone: Sequencing ends 3 residues short of the CDR3 end; the germline J gene provides the rest. The chain carries TRBV18 and TRBJ1-1, with D uncertain. V was shortened by 3 bases and J by 0 bases, with 5 bases between the two germline ends. The CDR3 length is 13 residues. Germline V lookup: CDR1 KGHSH, CDR2 LQKENI. The part of the CDR3 DNA that was read is TGTGCCAGCTCACCCATTTTGAACACTGAA. This encodes CASSPILNTE. The whole CDR3 reads CASSPILNTEAFF. The full variable domain, rest sourced from reference TRBV18 and TRBJ1-1, is NAGVMQNPRHLVRRRGQEARLRCSPMKGHSHVYWYRQLPEEGLKFMVYLQKENIIDESGMPKERFSAEFPKEGPSILRIQQVVRGDSAAYFCASSPILNTEAFFGQGTRLTVV.

The CDR3 loop is CASSLAYLSEAFF. The sequenced CDR3 bases are TGCGCCAGCAGCTTGGCCTACCTTTCTGAA. The chain links TRBV5-1 to TRBJ1-1, with D unresolved. Read sequence stops 3 residues before the CDR3 end, and the germline J gene provides the missing end. CDR3 size: 13 residues. The germline CDR1 and CDR2 sequences are SGHRS and YFSETQ. V lost 0 bases to trimming and J lost 6 bases, with 9 bases between them.

To note about this clone: The read comes to an end 3 residues before the CDR3 does, leaving the germline J gene to fill in the end. The chain employs TRBV7-6 and TRBJ2-4, with a tentative D call TRBD2 (6 bases). Germline V gives CDR1 SGHVS, CDR2 FNYEAQ. The CDR3 extends over 17 amino acids. CDR3 protein: CASSNVYGGSANYGQYF. The part of the CDR3 DNA that was read is TGTGCCAGCAGCAATGTGTACGGGGGTTCGGCTAACTATGGT.